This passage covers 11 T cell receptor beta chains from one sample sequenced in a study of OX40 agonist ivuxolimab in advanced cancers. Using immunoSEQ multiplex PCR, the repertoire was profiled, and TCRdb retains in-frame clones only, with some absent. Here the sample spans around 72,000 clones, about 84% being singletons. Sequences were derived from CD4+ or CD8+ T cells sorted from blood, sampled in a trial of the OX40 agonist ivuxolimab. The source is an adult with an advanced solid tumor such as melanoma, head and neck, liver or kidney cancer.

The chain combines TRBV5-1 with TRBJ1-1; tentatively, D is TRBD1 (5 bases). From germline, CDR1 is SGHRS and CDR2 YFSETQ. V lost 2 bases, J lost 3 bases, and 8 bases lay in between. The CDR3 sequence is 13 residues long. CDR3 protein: CASSFGTDTEAFF. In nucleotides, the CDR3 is TGCGCCAGCAGCTTTGGGACCGACACTGAAGCTTTCTTT.

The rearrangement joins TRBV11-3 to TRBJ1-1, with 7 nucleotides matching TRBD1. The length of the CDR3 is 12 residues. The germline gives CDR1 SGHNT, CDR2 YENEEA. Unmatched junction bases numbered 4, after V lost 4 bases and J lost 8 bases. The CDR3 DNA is TGTGCCAGCAGCTCTTGGGACAGAGAAGCTTTCTTT. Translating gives CASSSWDREAFF.

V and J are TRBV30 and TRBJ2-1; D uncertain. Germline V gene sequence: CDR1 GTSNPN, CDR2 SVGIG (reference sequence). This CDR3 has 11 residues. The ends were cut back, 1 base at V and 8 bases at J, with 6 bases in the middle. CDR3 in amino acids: CAWSAADEQFF. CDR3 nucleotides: TGTGCCTGGAGTGCCGCCGATGAGCAGTTCTTC.

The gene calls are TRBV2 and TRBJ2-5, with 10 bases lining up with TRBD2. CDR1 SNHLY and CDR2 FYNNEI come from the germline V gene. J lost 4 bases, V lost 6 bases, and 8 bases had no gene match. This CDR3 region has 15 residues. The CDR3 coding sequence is TGTGCCAGCAGGGAGCTAGCGGGAGTTGCAGAGACCCAGTACTTC. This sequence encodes CASRELAGVAETQYF.

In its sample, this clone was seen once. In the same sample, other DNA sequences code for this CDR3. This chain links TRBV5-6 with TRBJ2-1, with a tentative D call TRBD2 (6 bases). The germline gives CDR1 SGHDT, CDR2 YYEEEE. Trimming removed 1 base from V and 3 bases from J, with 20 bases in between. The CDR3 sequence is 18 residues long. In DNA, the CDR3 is TGTGCCAGCAGCTTGTCACCGAGAGGGACTCGGGTCTACAATGAGCAGTTCTTC. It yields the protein CASSLSPRGTRVYNEQFF. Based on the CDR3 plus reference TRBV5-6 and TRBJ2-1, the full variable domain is DAGVTQSPTHLIKTRGQQVTLRCSPKSGHDTVSWYQQALGQGPQFIFQYYEEEERQRGNFPDRFSGHQFPNYSSELNVNALLLGDSALYLCASSLSPRGTRVYNEQFFGPGTRLTVL.

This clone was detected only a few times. Here the CDR3 reads CASSQSIGVRSTDTQYF. Written as DNA, the CDR3 is TGCGCCAGCAGTCAATCGATAGGGGTTAGATCCACAGATACGCAGTATTTT. The rearrangement uses TRBV23-1 and TRBJ2-3, with D possibly TRBD1 on 5 matching bases. TRBV23-1 is flagged as an ORF with uncertain function. V gave up 0 bases and J gave up 2 bases, with 15 bases separating them. CDR3 length: 17 amino acids.

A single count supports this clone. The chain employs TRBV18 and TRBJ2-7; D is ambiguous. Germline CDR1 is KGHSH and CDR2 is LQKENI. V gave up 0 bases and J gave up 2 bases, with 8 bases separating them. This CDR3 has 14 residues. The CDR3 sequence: CASSPPSMTYEQYF. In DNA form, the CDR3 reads TGTGCCAGCTCACCACCGAGCATGACCTACGAGCAGTACTTC.

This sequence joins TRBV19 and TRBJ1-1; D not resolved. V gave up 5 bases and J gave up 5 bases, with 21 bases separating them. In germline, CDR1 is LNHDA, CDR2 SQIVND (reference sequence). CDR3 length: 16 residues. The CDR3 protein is CASSPSAAGWGTEAFF. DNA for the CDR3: TGTGCCAGTAGTCCCTCGGCCGCCGGGTGGGGAACTGAAGCTTTCTTT.

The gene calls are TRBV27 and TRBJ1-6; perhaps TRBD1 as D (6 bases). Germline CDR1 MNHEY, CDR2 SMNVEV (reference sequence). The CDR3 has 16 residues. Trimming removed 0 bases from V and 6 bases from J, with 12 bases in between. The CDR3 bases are TGTGCCAGCAGTTTATCGGGGACATCATTTAATTCACCCCTCCACTTT. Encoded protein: CASSLSGTSFNSPLHF.

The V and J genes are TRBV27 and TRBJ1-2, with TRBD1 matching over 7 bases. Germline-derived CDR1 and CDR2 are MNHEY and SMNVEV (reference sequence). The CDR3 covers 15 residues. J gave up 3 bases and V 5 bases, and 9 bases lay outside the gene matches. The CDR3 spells CASSPGQEGDYGYTF. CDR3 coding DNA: TGTGCCAGCAGTCCCGGACAGGAAGGGGACTATGGCTACACCTTC.

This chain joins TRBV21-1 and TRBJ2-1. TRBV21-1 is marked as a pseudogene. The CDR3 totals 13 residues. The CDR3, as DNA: TGTGCCAGCAGTTTTATACGTTACAATGAGCAGTTCTTC. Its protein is CASSFIRYNEQFF.